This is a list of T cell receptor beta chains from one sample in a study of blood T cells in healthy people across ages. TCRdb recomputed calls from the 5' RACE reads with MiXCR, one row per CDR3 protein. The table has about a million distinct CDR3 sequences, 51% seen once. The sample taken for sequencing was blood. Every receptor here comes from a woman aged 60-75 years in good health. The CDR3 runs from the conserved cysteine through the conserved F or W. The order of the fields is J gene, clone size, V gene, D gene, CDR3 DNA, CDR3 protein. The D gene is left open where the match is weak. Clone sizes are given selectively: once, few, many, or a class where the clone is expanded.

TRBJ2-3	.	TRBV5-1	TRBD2	TGCGCCACCGGGACTAGCGGTCATAGCACAGATACGCAGTATTTT	CATGTSGHSTDTQYF
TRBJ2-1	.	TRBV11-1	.	TGTGCCAGCAGCTTAGTTGGTACCAGGAGGGTCAATGAGCAGTTCTTC	CASSLVGTRRVNEQFF
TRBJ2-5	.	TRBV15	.	TGTGCCACCAGCAAGAACGACAGAGAGACCCAGTACTTC	CATSKNDRETQYF
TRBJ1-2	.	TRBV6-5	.	TGTGCCAGCAGCCAACGACAGAGCTATGGCTACACCTTC	CASSQRQSYGYTF
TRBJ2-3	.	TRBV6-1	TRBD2	TGTGCCAGCAGGTCCACTAGCGGGAGGGTTGGAAAATTGGATACGCAGTATTTT	CASRSTSGRVGKLDTQYF
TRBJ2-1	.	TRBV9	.	TGTGCCAGCAGCGTACCAACAGGGAGCTCCTACAATGAGCAGTTCTTC	CASSVPTGSSYNEQFF
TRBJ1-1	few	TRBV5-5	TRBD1	TGTGCCAGCAGCCAGCGACAGGGGGGACAGGCTGAAGCTTTCTTT	CASSQRQGGQAEAFF
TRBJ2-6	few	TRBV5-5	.	TGTGCCAGCAGCTGGGGGTCCCCCGGCGCTGGGGCCAACGTCCTGACTTTC	CASSWGSPGAGANVLTF
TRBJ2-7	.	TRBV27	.	TGTGCCAGCAGTTATTCCGCCTCCTACGAGCAGTACTTC	CASSYSASYEQYF
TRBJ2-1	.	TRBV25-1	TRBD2	TGTGCCAGCAGTGAATTCCAGTTCACAGGGAGGAGGGTTAGCGGGAGTTTTGATGAGCAGTTCTTC	CASSEFQFTGRRVSGSFDEQFF
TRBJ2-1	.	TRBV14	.	TGTGCCAGCAGCCTTAGAGACATGATCAATGAGCAGTTCTTC	CASSLRDMINEQFF
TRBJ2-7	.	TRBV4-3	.	TGCGCCAGCAGCCAAGACTCGACAGGAAGGACCTACGAGCAGTACTTC	CASSQDSTGRTYEQYF
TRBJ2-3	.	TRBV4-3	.	TGCGCCAGCAGCACCCGACCCGCGGTAGATACGCAGTATTTT	CASSTRPAVDTQYF
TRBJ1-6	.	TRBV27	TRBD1	TGTGCCAGCAGGCCCAGACAGGGGACAAATTCACCCCTCCACTTT	CASRPRQGTNSPLHF
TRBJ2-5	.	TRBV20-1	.	TGCAGTGCTAGAGATGCTAACTACAATGAGCAGTACTTC	CSARDANYNEQYF
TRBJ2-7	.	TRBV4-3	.	TGCGCCAGCAGCCAAGACTGGCAGAGGACCTACGAGCAGTACTTC	CASSQDWQRTYEQYF
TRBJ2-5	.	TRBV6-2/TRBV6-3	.	TGTGCCAGCAGTCCGGAGGGCCCGCAAGAGACCCAGTACTTC	CASSPEGPQETQYF
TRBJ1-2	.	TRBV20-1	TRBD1	TGCAGTGCATGGACAGGGAGGAACTATGGCTACACCTTC	CSAWTGRNYGYTF
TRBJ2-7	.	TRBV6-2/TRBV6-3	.	TGTGCCAGCAGTTACCGGTTGGGAGCCTCTGGGTACTTC	CASSYRLGASGYF
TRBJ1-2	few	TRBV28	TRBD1	TGTGCCAGCAGTTTAACACAGGGGCATGGCTACACCTTC	CASSLTQGHGYTF
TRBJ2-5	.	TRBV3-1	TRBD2	TGTGCCAGCAGCCAAGGCCCGACTAGCGGGAGGACCCAGTACTTC	CASSQGPTSGRTQYF
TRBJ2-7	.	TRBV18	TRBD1	TGTGCCAGCTCACGATCGACCGGGACAGCCACCTACGAGCAGTACTTC	CASSRSTGTATYEQYF
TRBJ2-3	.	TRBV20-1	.	TGCAGTGCTAGAGAGTCGGGGGGCATCAGCGTAGATACGCAGTATTTT	CSARESGGISVDTQYF
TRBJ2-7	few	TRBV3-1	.	TGTGCCAGCAGCCAAGACCCGGACTACGAGCAGTACTTC	CASSQDPDYEQYF
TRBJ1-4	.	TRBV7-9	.	TGTGCCAGCAGCTCGTTTAAGACTGAAAAACTGTTTTTT	CASSSFKTEKLFF
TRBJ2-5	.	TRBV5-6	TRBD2	TGTGCCAGCAGGCACCCGGCGGGAGAAGGGGAGACCCAGTACTTC	CASRHPAGEGETQYF
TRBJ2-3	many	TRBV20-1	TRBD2	TGCAGTGCTAGCCTGCTAGCGGGAGGGCGTACAGATACGCAGTATTTT	CSASLLAGGRTDTQYF
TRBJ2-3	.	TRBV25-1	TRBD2	TGTGCCAGCAGTGAACTAGCGGGTGGTGCGCACACAGATACGCAGTATTTT	CASSELAGGAHTDTQYF
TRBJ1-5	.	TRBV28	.	TGTGCCAGCAGCATCGGGGGAAACAATCAGCCCCAGCATTTT	CASSIGGNNQPQHF
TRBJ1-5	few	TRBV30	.	TGTGCCTGGACGGGATCGATTGATGAGCCCCAGCATTTT	CAWTGSIDEPQHF
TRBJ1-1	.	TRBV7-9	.	TGTGCCAGCAGCTTACGCGGCTATCCGTACACTGAAGCTTTCTTT	CASSLRGYPYTEAFF
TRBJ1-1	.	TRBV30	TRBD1	TGTGCCTCTTCCACCCTGACAGGGACTCTGGCAGCTTTCTTT	CASSTLTGTLAAFF
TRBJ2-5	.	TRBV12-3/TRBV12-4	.	TGTGCCAGCAGTTTCTCCGGGACGGAAGAGACCCAGTACTTC	CASSFSGTEETQYF
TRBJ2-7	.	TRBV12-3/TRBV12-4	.	TGTGCCAGCAGTGATAGACCCAGGGGCGACTACGAGCAGTACTTC	CASSDRPRGDYEQYF
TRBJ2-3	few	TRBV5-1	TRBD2	TGCGCCAGCAGCTTGGATGTCAGCGGGGCGACAGATACGCAGTATTTT	CASSLDVSGATDTQYF
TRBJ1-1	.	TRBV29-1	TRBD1	TGCAGCGCCGGGACAGGGGGGAACACTGAAGCTTTCTTT	CSAGTGGNTEAFF
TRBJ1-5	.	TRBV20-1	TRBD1	TGCAGTGCTGGGAACAGGGGGCTACATCAGCCCCAGCATTTT	CSAGNRGLHQPQHF
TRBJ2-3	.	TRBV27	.	TGTGCCAGCAGTTTATCGATCCGGTCTAGCACAGATACGCAGTATTTT	CASSLSIRSSTDTQYF
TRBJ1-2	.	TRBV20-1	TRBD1	TGCAGTGCGAAACCGCGACAGGGGGGATTTAACTATGGCTACACCTTC	CSAKPRQGGFNYGYTF
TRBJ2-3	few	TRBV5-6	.	TGTGCCAGCAGCAAACCCCTCTCTCCCTTGTATACGCAGTATTTT	CASSKPLSPLYTQYF
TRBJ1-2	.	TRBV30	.	TGTGCCTGGAGTGTTCTGGCCGGGTATGGCTACACCTTC	CAWSVLAGYGYTF
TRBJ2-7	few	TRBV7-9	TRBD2	TGTGCCAGCAGCCCGAGACTAGCGGGAAGATACGAGCAGTACTTC	CASSPRLAGRYEQYF
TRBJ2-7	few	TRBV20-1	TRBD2	TGCAGTGCTTCGACTAGCGGGAGGGCCTACGAGCAGTACTTC	CSASTSGRAYEQYF
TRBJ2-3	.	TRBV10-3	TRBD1	TGTGCCATCAGCTTAACAGGGGAACCCACAGATACGCAGTATTTT	CAISLTGEPTDTQYF
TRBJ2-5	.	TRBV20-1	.	TGCAGTGCTATTATCAAGGAGTTAGGAGGAGAGACCCAGTACTTC	CSAIIKELGGETQYF
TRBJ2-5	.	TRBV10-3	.	TGTACCATCATGGGCAACCAAGAGACCCAGTACTTC	CTIMGNQETQYF
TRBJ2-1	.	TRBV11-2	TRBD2	TGTGCCAGCAGCTTAGCTATAGCGGGAGACTCTGAGCAGTTCTTC	CASSLAIAGDSEQFF
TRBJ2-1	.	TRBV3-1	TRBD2	TGTGCCAGCAGCCAAGGCCTAGGGACTAGCGGGAGGGCCCGATCCCATGAGCAGTTCTTC	CASSQGLGTSGRARSHEQFF
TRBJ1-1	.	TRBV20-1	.	TGCAGTGCTAGTAGTAGCGGAACAGGGCGCAAAGCTTTCTTT	CSASSSGTGRKAFF
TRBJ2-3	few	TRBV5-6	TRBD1	TGTGCCAGCAGCTTGTTCGGGACAGGTTCGGTGGGGCAGTATTTT	CASSLFGTGSVGQYF
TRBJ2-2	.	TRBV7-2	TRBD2	TGTGCCAGCAGCCATCGTATGAGCGGGAGGGTAACCGGGGAGCTGTTTTTT	CASSHRMSGRVTGELFF
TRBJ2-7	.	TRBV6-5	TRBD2	TGTGCCAGCAGACGAGCGACTAGCGGGGACTACGAGCTGTACTTC	CASRRATSGDYELYF